This T cell receptor beta chain is from a study of T-cell reconstitution after alpha-beta-depleted transplantation in children. In this sample, this clonotype turned up many times. This sample's TCRbeta library carried unique molecular identifier barcodes. TCRdb re-called the PCR reads with MiXCR, one entry per CDR3 protein. The sample has nearly 400,000 distinct CDR3 sequences, about a fifth seen once. V dropped 3 bases and J dropped 7; count of bases not matched to a gene: 2. Germline CDR1 reads SGHRS; CDR2 reads YFSETQ. The length of the CDR3 is 13 residues. The sample consisted of PBMCs from the stem cell graft donor, taken from the stem cell graft. The chain uses TRBV5-1 and TRBJ1-1; 11 bases are a match to TRBD1. This clonotype was sampled from a human donor who donated a stem cell graft to a child with acute myeloid leukemia. The DNA for the CDR3 is TGCGCCAGCAGCTCAGGGACAGGGGGTGAAGCTTTCTTT. This translates into CASSSGTGGEAFF.